This T cell receptor (beta chain) was captured in a study of shared clonotypes between healthy human individuals. Cells designated naive CD8 were CD45RO-negative and were positively selected for CCR7, with terminally differentiated effector memory CD45RA+ cells excluded. The table came from immunoSEQ multiplex PCR; TCRdb's copy has only in-frame clones and leaves some out. The table has almost 700,000 clones, about 90% seen once. The sequenced sample was naive CD8+ T cells sorted from blood. The clonotype was recovered from a man aged 25-40 years in good health.

CDR3 loop: CASSAGQSLYNEQFF. CDR3 DNA: TGTGCCAGCAGTGCGGGACAGAGCCTTTACAATGAGCAGTTCTTC. This chain links TRBV6-1 with TRBJ2-1; 7 bases are shared with TRBD1. This CDR3 contains 15 residues. Trimming took 4 bases from V and 4 from J; bases not matched to a gene: 7. Germline-derived CDR1 and CDR2 are MNHNS and SASEGT.